This T cell receptor (beta chain) was identified during a study of T cells in Graves' hyperthyroidism and ophthalmopathy. Study at large: Sampling of peripheral blood happened at initial diagnosis, prior to any treatment. General observations from the study: The model identified upcoming ophthalmopathy a median approximately seven months ahead of onset. Stable hyperthyroidism was separated from ophthalmopathy by a model based on 13 V-J features. Appearing also in blood were most of the thyroid clonotypes expanded above 0.001.

Regions amplified from RNA transcripts were the TCR beta CDR3 regions. Researchers ran a first-round RT-PCR on the TCR CDR3 using the HTBI primer set. MiXCR was run by TCRdb on the multiplex PCR reads, yielding one entry per CDR3 protein. The sample contains a few hundred thousand distinct CDR3 sequences, 16% of which appear only once. This CDR3 region has 15 residues. Germline assignment: CDR1 MDHEN and CDR2 SYDVKM. The V segment lost 7 bases and the J segment 0 bases; nucleotides outside the gene matches: 5. Concerning this clonotype: Its antigen remains unknown.

The TCR originated in a woman aged 25-40 years with Graves' ophthalmopathy. This chain connects TRBV28 to TRBJ2-4; 8 positions agree with TRBD2. The sequencing input was blood. CDR3 DNA sequence: TGTGCCAGCACCTCGGGGGGGCTAGCCAAAAACATTCAGTACTTC. Translating it yields CASTSGGLAKNIQYF.